A selection of T cell receptor beta chains follows, all from one sample in a study of OX40 agonist ivuxolimab in advanced cancers. Data came from immunoSEQ multiplex PCR; TCRdb stores just in-frame clones and leaves some out. The sample yields some 37,000 clones, around 80% seen once. Sequencing was performed on CD4+ or CD8+ T cells sorted from blood, taken in a trial of the OX40 agonist ivuxolimab. These receptors were obtained from an adult with an advanced solid tumor such as melanoma, head and neck, liver or kidney cancer. The CDR3 runs from the conserved cysteine through the conserved F or W. D genes are given only for firm matches. Expanded clones are given a class, and other clones once, few, many or no size at all.

clone size: -; D gene: TRBD1; V gene: TRBV6-1; J gene: TRBJ1-3; CDR3 DNA: TGTGCCAGCAGTTCACAGGGGAAGTCTGGAAACACCATATATTTT; CDR3 protein: CASSSQGKSGNTIYF
clone size: -; D gene: -; V gene: TRBV6-1; J gene: TRBJ1-2; CDR3 DNA: TGTGCCAGCAGTGCACAGGTGGCTAACTATGGCTACACCTTC; CDR3 protein: CASSAQVANYGYTF
clone size: -; D gene: TRBD1; V gene: TRBV30; J gene: TRBJ1-6; CDR3 DNA: TGTGCCTGGAGGAAGACAGGGGAGCATAATTCACCCCTCCACTTT; CDR3 protein: CAWRKTGEHNSPLHF
clone size: -; D gene: TRBD1; V gene: TRBV6-5; J gene: TRBJ2-3; CDR3 DNA: TGTGCCAGCAGCCAAGGGACAGTAAGCACAGATACGCAGTATTTT; CDR3 protein: CASSQGTVSTDTQYF
clone size: -; D gene: -; V gene: TRBV9; J gene: TRBJ2-3; CDR3 DNA: TGTGCCAGCAGCCCCCCCCGGAGGGGAGCAGATACGCAGTATTTT; CDR3 protein: CASSPPRRGADTQYF
clone size: -; D gene: -; V gene: TRBV6-4; J gene: TRBJ2-5; CDR3 DNA: TGTGCCACAGGACAGCGGGAACCCATGGAGACCCAGTACTTC; CDR3 protein: CATGQREPMETQYF
clone size: -; D gene: -; V gene: TRBV28; J gene: TRBJ1-6; CDR3 DNA: TGTGCCAGCAGTTTAGACCCCTTGTATTCACCCCTCCACTTT; CDR3 protein: CASSLDPLYSPLHF
clone size: -; D gene: TRBD2; V gene: TRBV6-1; J gene: TRBJ2-1; CDR3 DNA: TGTGCCAGCAGTGAATTAGCGGGAGGGCGGTTTTACAATGAGCAGTTCTTC; CDR3 protein: CASSELAGGRFYNEQFF
clone size: -; D gene: TRBD1; V gene: TRBV7-3; J gene: TRBJ2-2; CDR3 DNA: TGTGCCAGCAGAAACGACAGGGTCGACACCGGGGAGCTGTTTTTT; CDR3 protein: CASRNDRVDTGELFF
clone size: -; D gene: -; V gene: TRBV5-1; J gene: TRBJ1-2; CDR3 DNA: TGCGCCAGCAGTTGGGACGGAGACTATGGCTACACCTTC; CDR3 protein: CASSWDGDYGYTF
clone size: -; D gene: -; V gene: TRBV2; J gene: TRBJ1-1; CDR3 DNA: TGTGCCAGCAGTCTGGGACATAAAAGCCTCGAAGCTTTCTTT; CDR3 protein: CASSLGHKSLEAFF
clone size: -; D gene: -; V gene: TRBV6-5; J gene: TRBJ1-2; CDR3 DNA: TGTGCCAGCGGGCCCGGGGACAAAAGCCATGGCTACACCTTC; CDR3 protein: CASGPGDKSHGYTF
clone size: -; D gene: TRBD2; V gene: TRBV5-6; J gene: TRBJ2-3; CDR3 DNA: TGTGCCAGCAGCGACCAGACTAGCGGATACACAGATACGCAGTATTTT; CDR3 protein: CASSDQTSGYTDTQYF
clone size: -; D gene: TRBD1; V gene: TRBV30; J gene: TRBJ1-6; CDR3 DNA: TGTGCCTGGAGCGGGGGGACAGGGGTCTTTAATTCACCCCTCCACTTT; CDR3 protein: CAWSGGTGVFNSPLHF
clone size: -; D gene: TRBD1; V gene: TRBV7-8; J gene: TRBJ2-5; CDR3 DNA: TGTGCCAGCAGCTTCCCGGGGACAGGTCAAGAGACCCAGTACTTC; CDR3 protein: CASSFPGTGQETQYF
clone size: -; D gene: TRBD1; V gene: TRBV9; J gene: TRBJ1-6; CDR3 DNA: TGTGCCAGCAGCGACGGACAGGGGGGATCACCCCTCCACTTT; CDR3 protein: CASSDGQGGSPLHF
clone size: once; D gene: TRBD1; V gene: TRBV30; J gene: TRBJ1-6; CDR3 DNA: TGTGCCTGGAGTGAAGGGGACAGCAATTCACCCCTCCACTTT; CDR3 protein: CAWSEGDSNSPLHF
clone size: -; D gene: -; V gene: TRBV14; J gene: TRBJ1-5; CDR3 DNA: TGTGCCAGCAGCCAAGAGACGGAGTCTAGCAATCAGCCCCAGCATTTT; CDR3 protein: CASSQETESSNQPQHF
clone size: -; D gene: -; V gene: TRBV5-4; J gene: TRBJ2-2; CDR3 DNA: TGTGCCAGCAGCCCCCGCCCCGCAGGTGGCACCGGGGAGCTGTTTTTT; CDR3 protein: CASSPRPAGGTGELFF
clone size: -; D gene: -; V gene: TRBV5-8; J gene: TRBJ2-4; CDR3 DNA: TGTGCCAGCAGTCAAGAGGCCCGTTCTGGGATTCAGTACTTC; CDR3 protein: CASSQEARSGIQYF
clone size: -; D gene: -; V gene: TRBV7-2; J gene: TRBJ2-5; CDR3 DNA: TGTGCCAGCAGCTTAGAGGGGAGGGAGACCCAGTACTTC; CDR3 protein: CASSLEGRETQYF
clone size: -; D gene: TRBD1; V gene: TRBV9; J gene: TRBJ2-1; CDR3 DNA: TGTGCCAGCAGCCCAGGGACAGGGGGTTACAATGAGCAGTTCTTC; CDR3 protein: CASSPGTGGYNEQFF
clone size: few; D gene: TRBD1; V gene: TRBV6-5; J gene: TRBJ2-1; CDR3 DNA: TGTGCCAGCAGTTACAGACAGGGGCAGGATGAGCAGTTCTTC; CDR3 protein: CASSYRQGQDEQFF
clone size: -; D gene: -; V gene: TRBV5-1; J gene: TRBJ2-3; CDR3 DNA: TGCGCCAGCAGCTTGGACTCAGACACAGATACGCAGTATTTT; CDR3 protein: CASSLDSDTDTQYF
clone size: -; D gene: -; V gene: TRBV10-3; J gene: TRBJ1-1; CDR3 DNA: TGTGCCATCAGTTTCTCGGGAGCGGATACTGAAGCTTTCTTT; CDR3 protein: CAISFSGADTEAFF
clone size: -; D gene: TRBD2; V gene: TRBV7-2; J gene: TRBJ2-3; CDR3 DNA: TGTGCCAGCAGCTTAGTACTAGCGGGGGTCACAGATACGCAGTATTTT; CDR3 protein: CASSLVLAGVTDTQYF
clone size: -; D gene: -; V gene: TRBV19; J gene: TRBJ1-2; CDR3 DNA: TGTGCCAGTAGTATTCTGGCAGGGATGACTGGCTACACCTTC; CDR3 protein: CASSILAGMTGYTF
clone size: once; D gene: -; V gene: TRBV7-9; J gene: TRBJ1-4; CDR3 DNA: TGTGCCAGCACCCCACGGGGGAGAGCTAATGAAAAACTGTTTTTT; CDR3 protein: CASTPRGRANEKLFF
clone size: -; D gene: -; V gene: TRBV5-8; J gene: TRBJ1-5; CDR3 DNA: TGTGCCAGCAGCCGCCCGAACGTTGGGCCCCAGCATTTT; CDR3 protein: CASSRPNVGPQHF
clone size: few; D gene: -; V gene: TRBV5-1; J gene: TRBJ1-4; CDR3 DNA: TGCGCCAGCAGCGCCCTTGGCAAGGAAAAACTGTTTTTT; CDR3 protein: CASSALGKEKLFF
clone size: -; D gene: TRBD1; V gene: TRBV6-1; J gene: TRBJ2-7; CDR3 DNA: TGTGCCAGCAGGATACAGGGGTATCTCTACGAGCAGTACTTC; CDR3 protein: CASRIQGYLYEQYF
clone size: -; D gene: -; V gene: TRBV19; J gene: TRBJ1-6; CDR3 DNA: TGTGCCAGTACCCAAGGGAGACTCTGGGGTTCACCCCTCCACTTT; CDR3 protein: CASTQGRLWGSPLHF
clone size: -; D gene: TRBD2; V gene: TRBV7-2; J gene: TRBJ2-1; CDR3 DNA: TGTGCCAGCAGCTCCGAAGCGGGAGTCCCCTACAATGAGCAGTTCTTC; CDR3 protein: CASSSEAGVPYNEQFF
clone size: -; D gene: -; V gene: TRBV9; J gene: TRBJ1-4; CDR3 DNA: TGTGCCAGCAGCGCAGCTCCTTCGACGGTGGAAAAACTGTTTTTT; CDR3 protein: CASSAAPSTVEKLFF
clone size: few; D gene: TRBD2; V gene: TRBV6-1; J gene: TRBJ2-7; CDR3 DNA: TGTGCCACCAGGGAGGGCTACGAGCAGTACTTC; CDR3 protein: CATREGYEQYF
clone size: -; D gene: -; V gene: TRBV6-1; J gene: TRBJ1-2; CDR3 DNA: TGTGCCAGCAGTGAAGGCTACAGGGCCCTCTACACCTTC; CDR3 protein: CASSEGYRALYTF
clone size: -; D gene: -; V gene: TRBV9; J gene: TRBJ2-1; CDR3 DNA: TGTGCCAGCAGCGTAGACCCTGTCTCCTACAATGAGCAGTTCTTC; CDR3 protein: CASSVDPVSYNEQFF
clone size: -; D gene: TRBD1; V gene: TRBV2; J gene: TRBJ2-7; CDR3 DNA: TGTGCCAGCAGGGCAGGGACAGGGGGCTACGAGCAGTACTTC; CDR3 protein: CASRAGTGGYEQYF
clone size: -; D gene: -; V gene: TRBV21-1; J gene: TRBJ2-7; CDR3 DNA: TGTGCCAGCAGGATTACAGGGATCCCCTACGAGCAGTACTTC; CDR3 protein: CASRITGIPYEQYF
clone size: few; D gene: -; V gene: TRBV4-2; J gene: TRBJ1-4; CDR3 DNA: TGTGCCAGCAGCCAAGATGGCTTTGCAACTAATGAAAAACTGTTTTTT; CDR3 protein: CASSQDGFATNEKLFF
clone size: -; D gene: TRBD2; V gene: TRBV2; J gene: TRBJ2-1; CDR3 DNA: TGTGCCAGCCTCACTGGGGGGGGGTTCAATGAGCAGTTCTTC; CDR3 protein: CASLTGGGFNEQFF
clone size: -; D gene: TRBD1; V gene: TRBV15; J gene: TRBJ1-4; CDR3 DNA: TGTGCCACCGGGGACAGGGGGCCTGCAACTAATGAAAAACTGTTTTTT; CDR3 protein: CATGDRGPATNEKLFF